A selection of T cell receptor beta chains follows, all from one sample in a study of shared clonotypes between healthy human individuals. Assay: immunoSEQ multiplex PCR; the TCRdb copy retains only in-frame clones and omits some. The sample has around 2.3 million clones, approximately 96% seen once. The source material was naive CD4+ T cells sorted from blood. Receptors were obtained from a man aged 18 to 30 in good health. Each CDR3 is given with its conserved first and last residue. The D gene is left open where the match is weak. Where a row states a size, it is once, few, many or the class of an expanded clone; other rows omit it.

J	length	V	size	D	CDR3	DNA
TRBJ1-2	15	TRBV28	-	TRBD1	CASSPNRGGDYGYTF	TGTGCCAGCAGCCCTAACAGGGGGGGTGACTATGGCTACACCTTC
TRBJ2-7	14	TRBV5-1	-	-	CASSSRLQGYEQYF	TGCGCCAGCAGTTCCCGGCTCCAGGGCTACGAGCAGTACTTC
TRBJ2-7	18	TRBV2	-	TRBD2	CASSPLPGLAISSYEQYF	TGTGCCAGCAGCCCCCTTCCGGGACTAGCGATTAGCTCCTACGAGCAGTACTTC
TRBJ2-7	14	TRBV11-2	-	TRBD2	CASRVTGGPYEQYF	TGTGCCAGCAGGGTTACGGGAGGCCCCTACGAGCAGTACTTC
TRBJ1-1	16	TRBV18	-	TRBD1	CASSPPDRGANTEAFF	TGTGCCAGCTCACCACCGGACAGGGGGGCGAACACTGAAGCTTTCTTT
TRBJ1-3	15	TRBV6-6	-	-	CASSGRKSSGNTIYF	TGTGCCAGCAGTGGACGGAAGAGCTCTGGAAACACCATATATTTT
TRBJ2-3	13	TRBV10-3	-	-	CATDKGSTDTQYF	TGTGCCACCGACAAGGGAAGCACAGATACGCAGTATTTT
TRBJ2-3	16	TRBV7-9	-	-	CASSLDRAVAADTQYF	TGTGCCAGCAGCTTAGACCGGGCAGTTGCAGCAGATACGCAGTATTTT
TRBJ1-6	16	TRBV28	few	-	CASSPTSAGEHSPLHF	TGTGCCAGCAGTCCAACCTCAGCAGGGGAGCATTCACCCCTCCACTTT
TRBJ1-1	16	TRBV7-9	-	-	CASSPSGQLMNTEAFF	TGTGCCAGCAGCCCCTCCGGGCAGCTTATGAACACTGAAGCTTTCTTT
TRBJ2-7	15	TRBV9	-	-	CASSVETGTPYEQYF	TGTGCCAGCAGCGTAGAAACAGGGACCCCCTACGAGCAGTACTTC
TRBJ2-7	18	TRBV4-3	-	TRBD2	CASSQVYGTSGRGHEQYF	TGCGCCAGCAGCCAAGTATACGGCACTAGCGGGAGGGGCCACGAGCAGTACTTC
TRBJ2-1	15	TRBV5-4	-	-	CASSLPGLGLLEQFF	TGTGCCAGCAGCTTACCGGGACTGGGTTTACTTGAGCAGTTCTTC
TRBJ1-5	15	TRBV30	-	-	CAWSVGQGSNQPQHF	TGTGCCTGGAGTGTCGGGCAGGGAAGCAATCAGCCCCAGCATTTT
TRBJ1-1	15	TRBV10-2	-	-	CATRLTSHGNTEAFF	TGCGCCACCCGACTGACTTCTCATGGGAACACTGAAGCTTTCTTT
TRBJ1-2	12	TRBV25-1	-	-	CASSVTGGGYTF	TGTGCCAGCAGTGTGACAGGCGGTGGCTACACCTTC
TRBJ1-3	20	TRBV4-1	-	-	CASSQVFQTHLKISGNTIYF	TGCGCCAGCAGCCAAGTCTTCCAGACTCACCTCAAGATCTCTGGAAACACCATATATTTT
TRBJ2-7	14	TRBV15	-	-	CATSRAVQAYEQYF	TGTGCCACCAGCAGAGCGGTACAGGCCTACGAGCAGTACTTC
TRBJ2-7	13	TRBV7-2	-	-	CASSPGPLGEQYF	TGTGCCAGCAGCCCCGGCCCTCTGGGCGAGCAGTACTTC
TRBJ2-5	16	TRBV11-2	-	TRBD2	CASSLRSGSSQETQYF	TGTGCCAGCAGCTTACGCAGCGGGAGTTCGCAAGAGACCCAGTACTTC
TRBJ2-1	14	TRBV2	once	-	CASRSSNSYNEQFF	TGTGCCAGCAGGAGCAGCAACTCCTACAATGAGCAGTTCTTC
TRBJ2-7	14	TRBV10-3	-	TRBD1	CAITPGQGLIRQYF	TGTGCCATCACTCCGGGACAGGGTCTTATTCGGCAGTACTTC
TRBJ2-3	13	TRBV6-5	-	-	CASRAGGTDTQYF	TGTGCCAGCAGGGCAGGAGGCACAGATACGCAGTATTTT
TRBJ2-5	15	TRBV5-1	-	TRBD2	CASSREGLGQETQYF	TGCGCCAGCAGCCGGGAGGGGCTAGGCCAAGAGACCCAGTACTTC
TRBJ1-4	15	TRBV6-1	-	-	CASSGFTIQAEKLFF	TGTGCCAGCAGTGGATTCACAATTCAAGCGGAAAAACTGTTTTTT
TRBJ1-1	14	TRBV7-3	-	-	CASSLRPGQAEAFF	TGTGCCAGCAGCCTCAGACCGGGACAAGCTGAAGCTTTCTTT
TRBJ1-4	19	TRBV30	-	-	CAWRPQSGLWQKGSGKLFF	TGTGCCTGGAGACCACAATCCGGGCTTTGGCAAAAGGGGTCTGGAAAACTGTTTTTT
TRBJ2-7	12	TRBV5-1	-	-	CASSDGLAEQYF	TGCGCCAGCAGCGACGGACTGGCCGAGCAGTACTTC
TRBJ2-5	15	TRBV6-5	-	TRBD2	CASSYSGRGEETQYF	TGTGCCAGCAGTTACTCGGGGCGGGGGGAAGAGACCCAGTACTTC
TRBJ1-5	14	TRBV7-2	-	-	CASSLEALNQPQHF	TGTGCCAGCAGCTTAGAAGCGTTAAATCAGCCCCAGCATTTT
TRBJ1-1	14	TRBV6-6	-	-	CASSYVTLGTEAFF	TGTGCCAGCAGTTACGTCACCTTGGGGACTGAAGCTTTCTTT
TRBJ1-6	12	TRBV10-3	-	-	CAISRGNSPLHF	TGTGCCATCAGCCGGGGCAATTCACCCCTCCACTTT